The clone carrying this T cell receptor (beta chain) appeared once. Its target is unknown. This entry is derived from a study of cytomegalovirus exposure and HLA in healthy donors. Regarding the study as a whole: The productive fraction for most TCR beta V segments was about 87% or about 30% in an earlier analysis.

PCR used 60 Vbeta primers and 13 Jbeta primers. Profiled with immunoSEQ multiplex PCR; TCRdb holds only in-frame clones, not every one. Of some 170,000 clones listed, around nine tenths are singletons. The receptor comes from a woman aged 30 to 39 in good health and CMV-seronegative. Sequencing used PBMCs.

The CDR3 reads CASSLGQGLYAYNEQFF. CDR3 sequence (DNA): TGTGCCAGCAGCTTAGGGCAAGGACTGTACGCCTACAATGAGCAGTTCTTC. This chain links TRBV7-8 with TRBJ2-1, with TRBD2 as a possible D gene (5 bases). CDR1 and CDR2 from the germline V gene are SGHVS and FQNEAQ. There are 17 residues in the CDR3. V dropped 1 base and J dropped 2 bases, with 15 bases sitting between them.